These 16 T cell receptor beta chains were sequenced from one sample in a study of identical twins. TCRdb reprocessed the 5' RACE reads via MiXCR and lists one record per CDR3 protein. The profile covers around 250,000 distinct CDR3 sequences, with roughly an eighth appearing a single time and about 4% taken by the ten largest. These data were also reused for a study on yellow fever vaccine responses in identical twins.

Sequencing used memory (CD45RO+) T cells sorted from blood. All receptors derive from a woman in her late teens or twenties in good health.

This clonotype was seen only a few times. This chain joins TRBV27 and TRBJ1-6, with TRBD1 identical over 7 bases. The J segment lost 9 bases and the V segment lost 3 bases, leaving 2 bases of the junction unmatched. Germline values: CDR1 MNHEY, CDR2 SMNVEV (reference sequence). This CDR3 contains 13 residues. This CDR3 is CASSLSGGSPLHF. The CDR3 DNA follows: TGTGCCAGCAGTTTGTCAGGGGGTTCACCCCTCCACTTT.

This clonotype was seen more than once but under ten times. This chain joins TRBV7-8 and TRBJ2-1; D uncertain. The germline V and J ends were trimmed by 5 bases and 13 bases, with 21 bases remaining between them. CDR3 length: 14 amino acids. CDR1 and CDR2 (germline): SGHVS, FQNEAQ. CDR3 loop: CASSPAETKPVQFF. The DNA of the CDR3 is TGTGCCAGCAGCCCCGCGGAAACGAAGCCTGTCCAGTTCTTC.

CDR3 sequence reads: CASSEGPTGLYNEQFF. The CDR3 nucleotides are TGCGCCAGCAGCGAGGGCCCGACAGGGCTGTACAATGAGCAGTTCTTC. The V gene is TRBV10-1, the J gene TRBJ2-1; 7 bases are a match to TRBD1. CDR1 is WNHNN and CDR2 is SYGVQD in the germline V gene (reference sequence). V lost 6 bases, J lost 4 bases, and 12 bases stayed unmatched. CDR3 length: 16 amino acids.

This clonotype occurred many times. V usage is TRBV20-1 and J usage is TRBJ2-2, with a possible D match to TRBD2 (6 bases). Germline loops: CDR1 DFQATT, CDR2 SNEGSKA (reference sequence). The CDR3 loop spans 15 amino acids. The germline V and J ends were trimmed by 3 bases and 2 bases, with 13 bases remaining between them. CDR3 sequence reads: CSARGTGLNTGELFF. The CDR3 DNA is TGCAGTGCTAGGGGAACAGGACTAAACACCGGGGAGCTGTTTTTT.

J is TRBJ2-3 and V is TRBV28; D is ambiguous. V lost 2 bases and J 2 bases, leaving 8 bases between the germline ends. The germline V gene has CDR1 MDHEN and CDR2 SYDVKM. This CDR3 region has 14 residues. The CDR3 nucleotides read TGTGCCAGCAGTTTAGGCAGGATCACAGATACGCAGTATTTT. As protein: CASSLGRITDTQYF.

This clonotype was counted ten times or more. The chain is built from TRBV12-3 or TRBV12-4 and TRBJ2-1; D call uncertain. The CDR3 is 11 residues long. V was shortened by 6 bases and J by 5 bases, with 5 bases between the two germline ends. CDR3 region: CASSYNNEQFF. For the CDR3, the DNA is TGTGCCAGCAGCTATAACAATGAGCAGTTCTTC.

This clonotype was detected a few times. The rearrangement uses TRBV20-1 and TRBJ2-6; D remains ambiguous. Germline CDR1 and CDR2: DFQATT and SNEGSKA (reference sequence). Trimming cost V 0 bases and J 4 bases, with 7 bases left between them. The CDR3 runs 14 residues. The CDR3: CSARDPTGANVLTF. The CDR3 DNA reads as TGCAGTGCTAGAGATCCGACCGGGGCCAACGTCCTGACTTTC.

The CDR3 loop is CASSPWGAAGGNEQFF. CDR3 coding DNA: TGTGCCAGCAGCCCGTGGGGGGCAGCGGGGGGGAATGAGCAGTTCTTC. V usage is TRBV3-1 and J usage is TRBJ2-1; 10 nucleotides agree with TRBD2. V shed 4 bases, J shed 7 bases, and the junction held 10 bases outside the gene matches. The CDR3 is made up of 16 amino acids. Germline CDR1 is LGHDT and CDR2 is YNNKEL (reference sequence).

This clonotype was seen only a few times. The rearrangement joins TRBV30 to TRBJ2-3, with no clear D. Trimming stripped 4 bases from V and 1 base from J, with 9 bases between. The CDR3 spans 13 residues. The germline gives CDR1 GTSNPN, CDR2 SVGIG (reference sequence). The CDR3 nucleotides read TGTGCCTGGATTTTGGGCGGCACAGATACGCAGTATTTT. The encoded protein is CAWILGGTDTQYF.

This clonotype has a handful of counts. V usage is TRBV2 and J usage is TRBJ2-3; D ambiguous. The CDR3 spans 12 residues. V was trimmed by 0 bases and J by 5 bases, leaving 3 bases between them. Germline V gene data show CDR1 as SNHLY and CDR2 as FYNNEI. The CDR3 reads CASSEAGDTQYF. The CDR3 DNA sequence: TGTGCCAGCAGTGAAGCTGGAGATACGCAGTATTTT.

This clonotype showed up just a few times. The V and J genes are TRBV29-1 and TRBJ2-1; 7 bases are a match to TRBD1. From germline, CDR1 is SQVTM and CDR2 ANQGSEA. The J segment lost 4 bases and the V segment lost 6 bases, leaving 0 bases of the junction unmatched. This CDR3 contains 11 residues. CDR3 amino acids: CSVGQYNEQFF. The CDR3 nucleotides are TGCAGCGTGGGACAGTACAATGAGCAGTTCTTC.

The gene calls are TRBV5-4 and TRBJ2-1, with D possibly TRBD2 on 5 matching bases. CDR3 size: 13 residues. Germline CDR1 is SGHNT and CDR2 is YYREEE (reference sequence). Trimming took 3 bases from V and 3 from J, leaving 7 bases between them. The CDR3 nucleotides are TGTGCCAGCAGCTCCCGGGACTACAATGAGCAGTTCTTC. The encoded protein is CASSSRDYNEQFF.

This clonotype was recorded a few times. V usage is TRBV7-9 and J usage is TRBJ2-2; the D is unclear. This CDR3 spans 15 amino acids. Germline values: CDR1 SEHNR, CDR2 FQNEAQ (reference sequence). V lost 6 bases and J lost 4, with 15 bases in between. The CDR3 is CASRKLGFTTGELFF. DNA of the CDR3: TGTGCCAGCAGGAAACTGGGGTTCACCACCGGGGAGCTGTTTTTT.

The V gene is TRBV7-9, the J gene TRBJ1-1, with a weak D call TRBD1 (6 bases). Germline V gives CDR1 SEHNR, CDR2 FQNEAQ (reference sequence). This CDR3 region has 15 residues. V was trimmed by 4 bases and J by 0 bases, leaving 12 bases between them. As DNA, the CDR3 is TGTGCCAGCAGCTACAGGGACATGATGAACACTGAAGCTTTCTTT. Residues: CASSYRDMMNTEAFF.

This clonotype was observed a few times. The chain carries TRBV5-1 and TRBJ2-5; 9 bases map to TRBD1. Trimming took 4 bases from V and 1 from J; bases not matched to a gene: 8. Germline CDR1 reads SGHRS; CDR2 reads YFSETQ. CDR3 length: 16 residues. CDR3 sequence (DNA): TGCGCCAGCAGCGGACCGGGACAGGGTTTCCAAGAGACCCAGTACTTC. This sequence encodes CASSGPGQGFQETQYF. Full variable domain (outside the CDR3, taken from reference TRBV5-1 and TRBJ2-5): KAGVTQTPRYLIKTRGQQVTLSCSPISGHRSVSWYQQTPGQGLQFLFEYFSETQRNKGNFPGRFSGRQFSNSRSEMNVSTLELGDSALYLCASSGPGQGFQETQYFGPGTRLLVL.

The chain carries TRBV27 and TRBJ2-1; 8 bases line up with TRBD2. The CDR3 consists of 15 residues. Germline CDR1 is MNHEY and CDR2 is SMNVEV (reference sequence). V gave up 8 bases and J gave up 5 bases; unmatched junction bases: 11. CDR3 nucleotide sequence: TGTGCCAGCTGGAATAGCGGGGAGGCGCACAATGAGCAGTTCTTC. Translating it yields CASWNSGEAHNEQFF.